This T cell receptor (beta chain) was observed in a study of blood T cell repertoires in COVID-19. Study at large: Italy, Spain and the United States were the sources of the convalescent and acute COVID-19 samples. From T cells, B-cell-depleted T cells, or PBMCs came the material, which was cDNA or gDNA.

Under the authors' procedure: The authors estimated nucleated cell counts from reference gene primer amplification. Here immunoSEQ multiplex PCR was the method, and the copy in TCRdb shows in-frame clones only, minus some. That table gives V, J and clone size, and the DNA gave D and trimming. Of tens of thousands of clones listed, around 90% are singletons. The J segment lost 7 bases and the V segment lost 10 bases, leaving 13 bases of the junction unmatched. The length of the CDR3 is 17 residues. From germline, CDR1 is SGHTA and CDR2 FQGNSA. The sample comprised peripheral blood. The chain recombines TRBV7-2 with TRBJ2-1; 16 bases line up with TRBD2. The receptor comes from a man in his sixties with active COVID-19. CDR3 nucleotide sequence: TGTGCCATACCTAGCCCGGGACTAGCGGGGGGGCAGAATGAGCAGTTCTTC. It encodes CAIPSPGLAGGQNEQFF.